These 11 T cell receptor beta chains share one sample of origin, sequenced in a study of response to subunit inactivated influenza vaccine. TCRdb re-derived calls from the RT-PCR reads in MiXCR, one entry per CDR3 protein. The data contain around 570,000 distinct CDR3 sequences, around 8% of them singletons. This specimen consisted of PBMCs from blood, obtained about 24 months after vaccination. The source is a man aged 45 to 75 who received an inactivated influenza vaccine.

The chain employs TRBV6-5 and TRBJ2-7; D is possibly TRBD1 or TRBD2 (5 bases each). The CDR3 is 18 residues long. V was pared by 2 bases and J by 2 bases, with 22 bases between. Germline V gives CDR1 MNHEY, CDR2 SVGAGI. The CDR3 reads CASSYRTAAIRGPYEQYF. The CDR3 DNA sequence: TGTGCCAGCAGTTACCGTACCGCGGCCATTCGGGGCCCCTACGAGCAGTACTTC.

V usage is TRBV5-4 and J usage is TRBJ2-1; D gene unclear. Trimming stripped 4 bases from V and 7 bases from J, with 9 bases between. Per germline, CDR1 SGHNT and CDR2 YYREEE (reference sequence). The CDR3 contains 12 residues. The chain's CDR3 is CASSHRANEQFF. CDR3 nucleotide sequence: TGTGCCAGCAGCCATCGGGCGAATGAGCAGTTCTTC.

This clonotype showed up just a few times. The CDR3 is CASSLATGWTEKLFF. As DNA, the CDR3 is TGCGCCAGCAGCTTGGCGACAGGGTGGACTGAAAAACTGTTTTTT. The rearrangement links TRBV5-1 to TRBJ1-4; 7 positions match TRBD1. Germline-derived CDR1 and CDR2 are SGHRS and YFSETQ. With 0 bases clipped from V and 7 bases from J, the junction kept 6 bases outside the gene matches. This CDR3 has 15 amino acids. Variable domain in full (rest from reference TRBV5-1 and TRBJ1-4): KAGVTQTPRYLIKTRGQQVTLSCSPISGHRSVSWYQQTPGQGLQFLFEYFSETQRNKGNFPGRFSGRQFSNSRSEMNVSTLELGDSALYLCASSLATGWTEKLFFGSGTQLSVL.

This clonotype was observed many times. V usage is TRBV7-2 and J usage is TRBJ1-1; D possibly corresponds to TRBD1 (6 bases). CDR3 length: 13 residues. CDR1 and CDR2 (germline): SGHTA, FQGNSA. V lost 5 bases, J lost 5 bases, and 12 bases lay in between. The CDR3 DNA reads TGTGCCAGCAGCCCGGGACAAAAAACTGAAGCTTTCTTT. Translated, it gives CASSPGQKTEAFF.

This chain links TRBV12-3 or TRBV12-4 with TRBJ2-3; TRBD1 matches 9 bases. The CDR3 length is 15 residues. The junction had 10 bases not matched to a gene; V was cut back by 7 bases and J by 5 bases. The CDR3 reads CASIHRDRERDTQYF. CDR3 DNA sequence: TGTGCCAGCATCCATAGGGACAGGGAAAGAGATACGCAGTATTTT.

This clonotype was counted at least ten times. CDR3 protein: CASSPPGGDEQYF. The CDR3, as DNA: TGTGCCAGCAGCCCGCCCGGGGGGGACGAGCAGTACTTC. The chain carries TRBV3-1 and TRBJ2-7, with 8 positions matching TRBD2. This CDR3 has 13 residues. Germline V gene data show CDR1 as LGHDT and CDR2 as YNNKEL (reference sequence). V shed 4 bases and J 5 bases; nucleotides not matched to a gene: 4.

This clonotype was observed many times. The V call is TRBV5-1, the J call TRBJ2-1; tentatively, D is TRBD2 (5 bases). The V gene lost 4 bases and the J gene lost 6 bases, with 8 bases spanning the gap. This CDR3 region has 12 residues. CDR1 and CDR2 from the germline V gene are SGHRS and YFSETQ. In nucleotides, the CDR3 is TGCGCCAGCAGCCCCGCGGGCAATGAGCAGTTCTTC. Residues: CASSPAGNEQFF.

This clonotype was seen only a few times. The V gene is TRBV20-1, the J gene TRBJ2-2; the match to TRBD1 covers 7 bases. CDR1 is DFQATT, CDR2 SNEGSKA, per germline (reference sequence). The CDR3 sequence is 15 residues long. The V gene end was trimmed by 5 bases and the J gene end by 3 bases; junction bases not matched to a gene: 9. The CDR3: CSAGVRGPDTGELFF. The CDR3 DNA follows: TGCAGTGCTGGAGTAAGGGGGCCAGACACCGGGGAGCTGTTTTTT.

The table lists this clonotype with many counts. CDR3 amino acids: CSVWRGGRETQYF. The CDR3 nucleotides read TGCAGCGTTTGGCGTGGGGGGCGAGAGACCCAGTACTTC. The chain joins TRBV29-1 to TRBJ2-5; D might be TRBD1 or TRBD2, each matching 6 bases. This CDR3 is built from 13 residues. Germline CDR1 and CDR2: SQVTM and ANQGSEA. Trimming shortened V by 5 bases and J by 4 bases, and 14 bases separated the two germline ends.

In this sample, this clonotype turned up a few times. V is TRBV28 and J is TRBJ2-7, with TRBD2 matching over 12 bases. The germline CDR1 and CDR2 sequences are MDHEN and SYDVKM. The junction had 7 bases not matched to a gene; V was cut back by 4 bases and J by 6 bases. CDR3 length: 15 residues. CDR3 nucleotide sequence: TGTGCCAGCAGTTCTCTAGCGGGAGGGGTCCTCGAGCAGTACTTC. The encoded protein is CASSSLAGGVLEQYF.

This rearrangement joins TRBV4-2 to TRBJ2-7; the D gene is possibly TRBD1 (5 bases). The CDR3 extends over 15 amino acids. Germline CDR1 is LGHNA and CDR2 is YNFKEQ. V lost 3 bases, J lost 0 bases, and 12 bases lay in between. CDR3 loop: CASSQTDTYSYEQYF. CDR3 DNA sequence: TGTGCCAGCAGCCAGACGGACACTTACTCCTACGAGCAGTACTTC.